The source of this T cell receptor (beta chain) is a study of CD8+ T cells in alopecia areata. About this clone itself: Its antigen remains unknown.

PBMCs served as the source from which CD4+ and CD8+ T cells were sorted. cDNA prepared by RNA extraction and subsequent reverse transcription served as the template for sequencing. Clones were sequenced by immunoSEQ multiplex PCR, and TCRdb holds only the in-frame ones, with some missing. The repertoire holds about 150,000 clones, with roughly 50% as singletons. Study conclusions and caveats: Greater clonality was observed in lesional scalp samples, especially alopecia totalis/universalis, versus normal scalp.

Trimming took 4 bases from V and 3 from J, leaving 8 bases between them. Germline V gene lookup returns CDR1 MNHEY and CDR2 SMNVEV (reference sequence). The CDR3 runs to 13 residues. The gene calls are TRBV27 and TRBJ2-3; TRBD2 is a possible D gene (5 bases). The sequencing input was CD4+ T cells sorted from blood. This clonotype originated in a human donor with alopecia areata. For the CDR3, the DNA is TGTGCCAGCAGTTCCACTAGTACAGATACGCAGTATTTT. Translating gives CASSSTSTDTQYF.